This T cell receptor beta chain was captured in a study of tumor-infiltrating lymphocytes in primary liver carcinoma. The CDR3 totals 13 residues. Germline V lookup: CDR1 MNHEY, CDR2 SVGAGI. Total RNA (roughly 530 ng) served as template for TCR beta cDNA synthesis primed by a constant-region primer. Employing slightly modified ARM-PCR, three nested multiplex PCR rounds were run, and these gave rise to the TCR beta libraries. Investigators reported that the first two PCR rounds, at 10 cycles each, used TRBV1-TRBV30 forward primers with a C-beta reverse primer. TCRdb itself ran the multiplex PCR reads through MiXCR, one entry per CDR3 protein. The sample carries around 330,000 distinct CDR3 sequences, around three fifths recorded once. Out of unsorted whole blood came the blood RNA, and germline DNA was extracted as well. Turning to this clonotype: A much larger clone is a single base away; this may be a read error.

Sequencing was done on a sample of peripheral blood. The V call is TRBV6-5, the J call TRBJ1-2; D not resolved. The clonotype originates from a woman in her 30s with primary liver carcinoma and hepatitis B virus infection. This CDR3 is CASSYSGNYCYTF. In DNA, the CDR3 is TGTGCCAGCAGTTATTCCGGGAACTATTGCTACACCTTC.